These 18 T cell receptor beta chains were sequenced from one sample in a study of cytomegalovirus exposure and HLA in healthy donors. Amplification used 60 Vbeta primers and 13 Jbeta primers. Method: immunoSEQ multiplex PCR; TCRdb's copy keeps in-frame clones and lacks some. The sample lists 60,000 to 85,000 clones; about 66% were seen once. Sequencing was done on a sample of PBMCs. These receptors were collected from a man in his 60s in good health and CMV-seropositive.

The table lists this clone with a count of one. The J gene is TRBJ2-7, the V gene TRBV7-9; 9 bases agree with TRBD1. V shed 1 base, J shed 3 bases, and the junction held 7 bases outside the gene matches. CDR3 length equals 16 residues. The germline V gene has CDR1 SEHNR and CDR2 FQNEAQ (reference sequence). CDR3 in amino acids: CASSLEGQGGVYEQYF. CDR3 sequence (DNA): TGTGCCAGCAGCTTAGAGGGACAGGGTGGAGTCTACGAGCAGTACTTC.

V usage is TRBV28 and J usage is TRBJ1-5; D gene uncertain. This CDR3 region has 15 residues. V was pared by 6 bases and J by 1 base, with 13 bases between. Germline CDR1 MDHEN, CDR2 SYDVKM. As DNA, the CDR3 is TGTGCCAGCAGAATCGCTGGGAGAAGCAATCAGCCCCAGCATTTT. Amino acid sequence: CASRIAGRSNQPQHF.

Details on this clone: An end of the junction differs from the germline gene, which may be a read error. The CDR3 nucleotides read TGTTCCAGCAGCTTGCAGGTCTCCTATAATTCACCCCTCCACTTT. It encodes CSSSLQVSYNSPLHF. The V call is TRBV7-9, the J call TRBJ1-6; no firm D call. Germline lookup yields CDR1 SEHNR and CDR2 FQNEAQ (reference sequence). The CDR3 sequence is 15 residues long.

This chain uses TRBV5-1 with TRBJ2-5; perhaps TRBD2 as D (6 bases). Germline values: CDR1 SGHRS, CDR2 YFSETQ. With 4 bases removed from V and 4 bases from J, the gap between germline ends came to 8 bases. CDR3 length: 12 amino acids. For the CDR3, the DNA is TGCGCCAGCAGCCCGGGGGTAGAGACCCAGTACTTC. It encodes CASSPGVETQYF.

The chain is built from TRBV19 and TRBJ2-3; weak D call: TRBD1 (5 bases). V lost 3 bases and J lost 6, with 10 bases in between. Germline V gives CDR1 LNHDA, CDR2 SQIVND (reference sequence). CDR3 length equals 13 residues. The CDR3 DNA is TGTGCCAGTAGTATTCAGGGAATTGATACGCAGTATTTT. This sequence encodes CASSIQGIDTQYF.

V is TRBV6-1 and J is TRBJ2-1, with D perhaps matching TRBD1 (6 bases). This CDR3 contains 14 residues. V lost 1 base, J lost 7 bases, and 11 bases lay in between. Germline CDR1 is MNHNS and CDR2 is SASEGT. The CDR3 DNA follows: TGTGCCAGCAGTGAAGGGCAGGGGTGGAATGAGCAGTTCTTC. Translating it yields CASSEGQGWNEQFF.

The chain carries TRBV5-1 and TRBJ2-2; D remains unclear. CDR3 length equals 15 residues. Looked up from germline, CDR1 is SGHRS and CDR2 is YFSETQ. V was cut by 2 bases and J by 3 bases, with 11 bases left in between. CDR3 sequence reads: CASSFYESYTGELFF. The CDR3 coding sequence is TGCGCCAGCAGCTTTTATGAGTCATACACCGGGGAGCTGTTTTTT.

CDR3 DNA sequence: TGTGCCAGCAGCCAAGAGGGGGTGGGGCTAGCGGGGGGGCAAGAGACCCAGTACTTC. This codes for CASSQEGVGLAGGQETQYF. The chain links TRBV4-2 to TRBJ2-5, with 12 bases lining up with TRBD2. The ends lost 0 bases at V and 2 bases at J; junction bases unmatched: 10. This CDR3 has 19 residues. Germline CDR1 and CDR2: LGHNA and YNFKEQ.

The CDR3 spells CAISDEGAYEQYF. The DNA of the CDR3 is TGTGCCATCAGTGACGAGGGAGCCTACGAGCAGTACTTC. The chain joins TRBV10-3 to TRBJ2-7, with D possibly matching TRBD2 (5 bases). The germline V gene has CDR1 ENHRY and CDR2 SYGVKD. V lost 3 bases and J lost 2, with 8 bases in between. CDR3 length: 13 residues.

The genes are TRBV18 and TRBJ2-7, with TRBD1 matching 9 bases. The ends lost 6 bases at V and 3 bases at J; junction bases unmatched: 6. Germline assignment: CDR1 KGHSH and CDR2 LQKENI. This CDR3 contains 14 residues. In DNA form, the CDR3 reads TGTGCCAGCTCGGACAGGGGAGGTCTCTACGAGCAGTACTTC. Amino acids: CASSDRGGLYEQYF.

V gene TRBV7-8 combines with J gene TRBJ1-6; D uncertain. CDR1 SGHVS and CDR2 FQNEAQ come from the germline V gene. The length of the CDR3 is 15 residues. V dropped 1 base and J dropped 7 bases, with 11 bases sitting between them. CDR3 sequence reads: CASSLVRSSNSPLHF. CDR3 sequence (DNA): TGTGCCAGCAGCTTAGTTCGTAGTTCCAATTCACCCCTCCACTTT. Drawing the rest from reference TRBV7-8 and TRBJ1-6, the complete variable domain is GAGVSQSPRYKVAKRGQDVALRCDPISGHVSLFWYQQALGQGPEFLTYFQNEAQLDKSGLPSDRFFAERPEGSVSTLKIQRTQQEDSAVYLCASSLVRSSNSPLHFGNGTRLTVT.

The chain has TRBV7-8 and TRBJ2-1; 10 bases map to TRBD2. The CDR3 is 16 residues long. V lost 1 base to trimming and J lost 5 bases; unmatched junction nucleotides: 5. Per germline, CDR1 SGHVS and CDR2 FQNEAQ. CDR3 in DNA: TGTGCCAGCAGCTTAGTTGCTAGCGGGGGCCACAATGAGCAGTTCTTC. Amino acid sequence: CASSLVASGGHNEQFF.

This chain connects TRBV5-5 to TRBJ2-3; 11 bases map to TRBD2. CDR3 length: 17 residues. Per the germline V gene, CDR1 is SGHKS and CDR2 is YYEKEE (reference sequence). Trimming removed 3 bases from V and 3 bases from J; junction bases left unmatched: 9. For the CDR3, the DNA is TGTGCCAGCAGCTCCTCTAGCGGGGGGAGGGTAACAGATACGCAGTATTTT. Encoded protein: CASSSSSGGRVTDTQYF.

CDR3 in amino acids: CASSEDRGEQYF. In nucleotides, the CDR3 is TGCGCCAGCAGTGAGGACCGGGGCGAGCAGTACTTC. This chain connects TRBV10-2 to TRBJ2-7; D is perhaps TRBD2 (5 bases). V lost 2 bases and J lost 6, with 8 bases in between. In germline, CDR1 is WSHSY, CDR2 SAAADI. The CDR3 has 12 residues.

This chain uses TRBV29-1 with TRBJ2-3, with a possible D match to TRBD1 (6 bases). The germline V gene has CDR1 SQVTM and CDR2 ANQGSEA. Trimming shortened V by 7 bases and J by 2 bases, and 13 bases separated the two germline ends. CDR3 length: 13 amino acids. The CDR3 region has the DNA TGCAGCGGAGAGACAGGCTACACAGATACGCAGTATTTT. This sequence encodes CSGETGYTDTQYF.

This clone was seen a few times. The chain combines TRBV28 with TRBJ2-7; no definite D call. The CDR3 has 12 residues. V was cut by 5 bases and J by 3 bases, with 8 bases left in between. The germline V gene has CDR1 MDHEN and CDR2 SYDVKM. CDR3 loop: CASSPQYYEQYF. CDR3 nucleotide sequence: TGTGCCAGCAGTCCGCAGTACTACGAGCAGTACTTC.

In this sample, this clone is medium-sized. V usage is TRBV5-6 and J usage is TRBJ2-7; possibly TRBD2 for D (5 bases). CDR1 is SGHDT and CDR2 is YYEEEE in the germline V gene. Trimming took 0 bases from V and 5 from J, leaving 9 bases between them. There are 13 residues in the CDR3. Here the CDR3 reads CASSLVGSDEQYF. In nucleotides, the CDR3 is TGTGCCAGCAGCTTGGTGGGGAGCGACGAGCAGTACTTC.

Regarding this clone: A junction end diverges from the germline sequence, so it may reflect a read error. The rearrangement uses TRBV7-9 and TRBJ1-1; a weak D match, TRBD1 (5 bases). The germline V gene has CDR1 SEHNR and CDR2 FQNEAQ (reference sequence). This CDR3 is 17 amino acids long. The CDR3 sequence: CSSSLGVGGGMNTEAFF. Written as DNA, the CDR3 is TGTTCCAGCAGCTTAGGAGTTGGGGGGGGAATGAACACTGAAGCTTTCTTT.